This TCR beta chain originates from a study of cytomegalovirus exposure and HLA in healthy donors. Primers for the PCR totalled 60 Vbeta and 13 Jbeta. Using immunoSEQ multiplex PCR, the repertoire was profiled, and TCRdb retains in-frame clones only, with some absent. Of under 250,000 clones in the sample, around 77% were seen once. The CDR3 covers 15 residues. Germline lookup yields CDR1 KGHSH and CDR2 LQKENI. Trimming took off 3 bases at V and 4 bases at J, with 15 bases between the two ends. This clone occurred a few times. Its antigen is unidentified. Overall study findings and caveats: An analysis was carried out later, and it reportedly showed fewer N-insertions in an Asian-associated ancestry cluster than the 666-donor mean.

The V call is TRBV18, the J call TRBJ1-2, with D possibly matching TRBD1 (6 bases). This TCR derives from a woman aged 30 to 39 in good health and CMV-seronegative. The sample taken for sequencing was PBMCs. Written as DNA, the CDR3 is TGTGCCAGCTCACCGTTCTATGAGGGGGTCTATGGCTACACCTTC. It encodes CASSPFYEGVYGYTF.